A single sample is the source of the 28 T cell receptor beta chains below, sequenced in a study of blood T cell repertoires in COVID-19. The protocol was immunoSEQ multiplex PCR, while the TCRdb copy is restricted to in-frame clones and leaves out a portion. The sample contains about 130,000 clones, about 83% of which appear only once. The sample was peripheral blood. These receptor sequences come from a man aged 35-49 years with active or convalescent COVID-19.

The chain links TRBV6-5 to TRBJ1-5; unclear D gene. Germline V gene sequence: CDR1 MNHEY, CDR2 SVGAGI. V was trimmed by 8 bases and J by 0 bases, leaving 14 bases between them. This CDR3 is built from 15 residues. This CDR3 reads CASSSGTDSNQPQHF. The CDR3 DNA sequence: TGTGCCAGCTCCTCCGGCACAGATAGCAATCAGCCCCAGCATTTT.

The chain joins TRBV5-1 to TRBJ1-1, with 8 bases aligning to TRBD1. This CDR3 is built from 14 residues. The V segment lost 4 bases and the J segment 4 bases; nucleotides outside the gene matches: 6. In germline, CDR1 is SGHRS, CDR2 YFSETQ. The CDR3 region is CASSLAGGGTEAFF. The CDR3 DNA reads TGCGCCAGCAGCCTAGCAGGGGGCGGCACTGAAGCTTTCTTT. The full variable domain, with the rest looked up from reference TRBV5-1 and TRBJ1-1, is KAGVTQTPRYLIKTRGQQVTLSCSPISGHRSVSWYQQTPGQGLQFLFEYFSETQRNKGNFPGRFSGRQFSNSRSEMNVSTLELGDSALYLCASSLAGGGTEAFFGQGTRLTVV.

The rearrangement links TRBV6-6 to TRBJ2-7; D may be TRBD1 (6 bases). Germline CDR1 reads MNHNY; CDR2 reads SVGAGI (reference sequence). The V and J ends lost 5 bases and 2 bases respectively, with 10 bases between them. This CDR3 comprises 13 residues. CDR3 region: CASSPQGTYEQYF. DNA of the CDR3: TGTGCCAGCAGTCCACAGGGTACCTACGAGCAGTACTTC.

V usage is TRBV5-6 and J usage is TRBJ2-7, with unresolved D. The CDR3 runs 15 residues. V was cut by 6 bases and J by 2 bases, with 18 bases left in between. Germline CDR1 SGHDT, CDR2 YYEEEE. Written as DNA, the CDR3 is TGTGCCAGCACCTCCCCCCCGGGTCCTACCTACGAGCAGTACTTC. This encodes CASTSPPGPTYEQYF.

The sample holds one count of this clone. The CDR3 loop reads CASSTSAGSTDTQYF. The CDR3 DNA is TGTGCCAGCAGTACCTCAGCGGGGTCCACAGATACGCAGTATTTT. The chain recombines TRBV2 with TRBJ2-3; TRBD2 aligns across 7 bases. J lost 2 bases, V lost 5 bases, and 7 bases had no gene match. Germline CDR1 SNHLY, CDR2 FYNNEI. This CDR3 spans 15 amino acids.

CDR3 bases: TGTGCCAGCAGATTATTTACAGACCCCACAGATACGCAGTATTTT. Protein product: CASRLFTDPTDTQYF. V is TRBV5-4 and J is TRBJ2-3; D gene ambiguous. Looked up from germline, CDR1 is SGHNT and CDR2 is YYREEE (reference sequence). The CDR3 has 15 residues. V lost 5 bases to trimming and J lost 2 bases, with 15 bases between them.

The CDR3 nucleotides read TGTGCCAGCAGTTACTCCTTACAGGGGGCCTCCTACGAGCAGTACTTC. This gives the protein CASSYSLQGASYEQYF. The chain employs TRBV6-5 and TRBJ2-7, with 9 bases that match TRBD1. CDR1 MNHEY and CDR2 SVGAGI come from the germline V gene. The CDR3 length is 16 residues. J lost 0 bases, V lost 0 bases, and 3 bases had no gene match.

This clone has only a few counts. The chain recombines TRBV12-3 or TRBV12-4 with TRBJ2-5, with 8 bases aligning to TRBD1. This CDR3 comprises 13 residues. The J segment lost 4 bases and the V segment lost 6 bases, leaving 4 bases of the junction unmatched. The CDR3 nucleotides read TGTGCCAGCAGCCCGACAGGGGTAGAGACCCAGTACTTC. It translates to CASSPTGVETQYF.

The V gene is TRBV28, the J gene TRBJ2-1; tentatively, D is TRBD1 (5 bases). CDR1 MDHEN and CDR2 SYDVKM come from the germline V gene. V was clipped by 5 bases and J by 5 bases, with 16 bases between them. CDR3 length: 15 residues. The CDR3 DNA is TGTGCCAGCAGTACACCGGGTGAAGGGGACAATGAGCAGTTCTTC. This translates into CASSTPGEGDNEQFF.

A single count supports this clone. This chain connects TRBV11-2 to TRBJ1-1, with D uncertain. The CDR3 extends over 14 amino acids. Germline values: CDR1 SGHAT, CDR2 FQNNGV. V shed 1 base and J shed 0 bases, with 6 bases lying between them. CDR3 sequence reads: CASSLVQMNTEAFF. The CDR3 bases are TGTGCCAGCAGCTTAGTACAGATGAACACTGAAGCTTTCTTT.

V is TRBV5-6 and J is TRBJ2-1; D may be TRBD2 (7 bases). With 4 bases removed from V and 15 bases from J, the gap between germline ends came to 17 bases. Germline V gives CDR1 SGHDT, CDR2 YYEEEE. This CDR3 comprises 12 residues. CDR3 loop: CASSKGGGVLFF. For the CDR3, the DNA is TGTGCCAGCAGCAAGGGGGGAGGGGTTCTGTTCTTC.

The V call is TRBV7-9, the J call TRBJ1-1; TRBD1 aligns across 7 bases. The CDR3 runs 14 residues. After removal of 3 bases from V and 4 bases from J, the junction contained 5 bases not matched to a gene. CDR1 SEHNR and CDR2 FQNEAQ come from the germline V gene (reference sequence). CDR3 region: CASSFSQGGTEAFF. The CDR3 coding sequence is TGTGCCAGCAGCTTTAGTCAGGGGGGCACTGAAGCTTTCTTT.

V and J are TRBV6-6 and TRBJ1-1; D gene ambiguous. Trimming removed 2 bases at V and 0 bases at J, with 7 bases between. The germline V gene encodes CDR1 MNHNY and CDR2 SVGAGI (reference sequence). This CDR3 is built from 14 residues. CDR3 DNA sequence: TGTGCCAGCAGTTACCCCGAGTTGAACACTGAAGCTTTCTTT. Protein sequence: CASSYPELNTEAFF.

V usage is TRBV4-3 and J usage is TRBJ2-6, with a weak D call TRBD2 (5 bases). Germline CDR1 and CDR2: LGHNA and YSLEER. Trimming left V 3 bases short and J 0 bases short, with 9 bases between. The length of the CDR3 is 16 residues. This CDR3 reads CASSQGVFSGANVLTF. As DNA, the CDR3 is TGCGCCAGCAGCCAGGGAGTCTTCTCTGGGGCCAACGTCCTGACTTTC.

The chain recombines TRBV4-1 with TRBJ2-1, with a tentative D call TRBD1 (6 bases). The CDR3 consists of 16 residues. The V end was cut by 0 bases, the J end by 0 bases, with 9 bases between. CDR1 MGHRA and CDR2 YSYEKL come from the germline V gene. CDR3 nucleotides: TGCGCCAGCAGCCAAGATCAGGGGAGCTCCTACAATGAGCAGTTCTTC. Translated: CASSQDQGSSYNEQFF.

The V call is TRBV7-9, the J call TRBJ1-2; no definite D call. V lost 0 bases, J lost 7 bases, and 12 bases lay in between. The CDR3 consists of 14 residues. Per germline, CDR1 SEHNR and CDR2 FQNEAQ (reference sequence). This chain's CDR3 is CASSLAPDFRGYTF. Written as DNA, the CDR3 is TGTGCCAGCAGCTTAGCGCCAGATTTCCGTGGCTACACCTTC.

This clone was observed once. J is TRBJ2-2 and V is TRBV19, with 7 bases aligning to TRBD2. CDR1 and CDR2 (germline): LNHDA, SQIVND (reference sequence). The CDR3 totals 15 residues. The J segment lost 0 bases and the V segment lost 10 bases, leaving 8 bases of the junction unmatched. CDR3 protein: CATPREDTNTGELFF. For the CDR3, the DNA is TGTGCCACCCCCCGGGAGGATACGAACACCGGGGAGCTGTTTTTT.

The chain uses TRBV2 and TRBJ1-2; no reliable D call. This CDR3 contains 14 residues. Germline CDR1 and CDR2: SNHLY and FYNNEI. V was shortened by 5 bases and J by 0 bases, with 10 bases between the two germline ends. The CDR3, as DNA: TGTGCCAGCAGTTTAGGAGGGACTAACTATGGCTACACCTTC. Amino acid sequence: CASSLGGTNYGYTF.

V is TRBV5-4 and J is TRBJ2-1; no reliable D call. The CDR3 totals 15 residues. The V gene lost 6 bases and the J gene lost 6 bases, with 19 bases spanning the gap. Germline values: CDR1 SGHNT, CDR2 YYREEE (reference sequence). The CDR3 is CASNSQSDNRNEQFF. The CDR3 DNA reads as TGTGCCAGCAATTCCCAATCCGACAATCGCAATGAGCAGTTCTTC.

A few counts support this clone. V and J are TRBV7-2 and TRBJ2-7; unclear D gene. The CDR3 is 11 residues long. Trimming pared 3 bases from V and 6 bases from J, leaving 6 bases between. The V gene's germline CDR1 is SGHTA and CDR2 FQGNSA. DNA of the CDR3: TGTGCCAGCAGCTTCTCGCGCGAGCAGTACTTC. Amino acids: CASSFSREQYF.

CDR3 sequence (DNA): TGTGCCAGCAGTTCCGGTAGTGAACTAGGCGGCTACACCTTC. The encoded protein is CASSSGSELGGYTF. The V gene is TRBV6-5, the J gene TRBJ1-2; D remains unclear. Per the germline V gene, CDR1 is MNHEY and CDR2 is SVGAGI. The V end lost 4 bases, the J end lost 8 bases, and 17 bases lay between the germline ends. The CDR3 loop spans 14 amino acids.

Notes on this clone: The sample has other DNA sequences that encode this CDR3 too. V usage is TRBV6-5 and J usage is TRBJ1-6; the match to TRBD1 covers 7 bases. This CDR3 contains 13 residues. Trimming took 6 bases from V and 6 from J; bases not matched to a gene: 2. Germline V lookup: CDR1 MNHEY, CDR2 SVGAGI. DNA of the CDR3: TGTGCCAGCAGGAGGGACAGTAATTCACCCCTCCACTTT. It is translated as CASRRDSNSPLHF.

The CDR3 sequence: CASSQGDRETQYF. CDR3 bases: TGTGCCAGCTCTCAGGGGGACCGGGAGACCCAGTACTTC. The chain couples TRBV18 to TRBJ2-5; 7 bases are shared with TRBD1. J was trimmed by 5 bases and V by 6 bases; bases with no gene match: 6. The CDR3 covers 13 residues. CDR1 and CDR2 from the germline V gene are KGHSH and LQKENI. The full variable domain, completed using reference TRBV18 and TRBJ2-5, is NAGVMQNPRHLVRRRGQEARLRCSPMKGHSHVYWYRQLPEEGLKFMVYLQKENIIDESGMPKERFSAEFPKEGPSILRIQQVVRGDSAAYFCASSQGDRETQYFGPGTRLLVL.

The V gene is TRBV30, the J gene TRBJ1-3, with 7 bases fitting TRBD1. Trimming took 0 bases from V and 5 from J; bases not matched to a gene: 7. The length of the CDR3 is 15 residues. Germline loops: CDR1 GTSNPN, CDR2 SVGIG (reference sequence). The CDR3 loop is CAWSVRQGSRNTIYF. CDR3 DNA: TGTGCCTGGAGTGTACGACAGGGAAGTAGAAACACCATATATTTT. The complete variable domain, with remaining parts taken from reference TRBV30 and TRBJ1-3, reads SQTIHQWPATLVQPVGSPLSLECTVEGTSNPNLYWYRQAAGRGLQLLFYSVGIGQISSEVPQNLSASRPQDRQFILSSKKLLLSDSGFYLCAWSVRQGSRNTIYFGEGSWLTVV.

The chain has TRBV18 and TRBJ2-5, with D possibly being TRBD1 (6 bases). The CDR3 covers 14 residues. The V gene's germline CDR1 is KGHSH and CDR2 LQKENI. Trimming left V 6 bases short and J 1 base short, with 12 bases between. CDR3 sequence: CASSLGATQETQYF. The DNA of the CDR3 is TGTGCCAGCTCCCTGGGGGCAACCCAAGAGACCCAGTACTTC.

The chain joins TRBV3-1 (or the pseudogene TRBV3-2) to TRBJ2-1; 10 positions agree with TRBD2. CDR1 and CDR2 (germline): LGHDT, YNNKEL (reference sequence). This CDR3 has 14 amino acids. V lost 6 bases, J lost 2 bases, and 1 base stayed unmatched. The CDR3 DNA follows: TGTGCCAGCAGGGGACTAGCGCCCTACAATGAGCAGTTCTTC. This gives the protein CASRGLAPYNEQFF.

V gene TRBV3-1 (or the pseudogene TRBV3-2) combines with J gene TRBJ2-6; unclear D gene. CDR3 length: 17 amino acids. The germline gives CDR1 LGHDT, CDR2 YNNKEL (reference sequence). Trimming removed 3 bases from V and 1 base from J, with 13 bases in between. The CDR3 sequence is CASSHTGLRSGANVLTF. The CDR3 DNA is TGTGCCAGCAGCCACACCGGTCTCCGATCTGGGGCCAACGTCCTGACTTTC.

The rearrangement uses TRBV5-1 and TRBJ2-1, with D hard to call. Trimming pared 0 bases from V and 6 bases from J, leaving 13 bases between. CDR3 size: 15 residues. Germline V gene sequence: CDR1 SGHRS, CDR2 YFSETQ. In DNA form, the CDR3 reads TGCGCCAGCAGCTTGGTCGGTCAAACCCGCAATGAGCAGTTCTTC. Translation: CASSLVGQTRNEQFF.